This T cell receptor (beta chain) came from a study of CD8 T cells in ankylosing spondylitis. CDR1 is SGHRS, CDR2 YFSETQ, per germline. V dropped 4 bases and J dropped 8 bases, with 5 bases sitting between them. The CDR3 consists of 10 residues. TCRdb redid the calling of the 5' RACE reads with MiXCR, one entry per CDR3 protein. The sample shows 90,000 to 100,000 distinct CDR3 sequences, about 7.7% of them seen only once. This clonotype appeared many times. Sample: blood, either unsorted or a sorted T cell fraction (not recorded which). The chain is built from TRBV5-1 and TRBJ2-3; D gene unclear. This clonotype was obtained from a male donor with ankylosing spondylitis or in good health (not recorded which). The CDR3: CASSPPTQYF. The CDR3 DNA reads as TGCGCCAGCAGCCCCCCTACGCAGTATTTT.